This paragraph reports one TCR beta chain. The antigen is unknown. Assay: immunoSEQ multiplex PCR; the TCRdb copy retains only in-frame clones and omits some. The sample lists fewer than 250,000 clones; 93% were seen once. This entry is derived from a study of T cell responses to AZD1222 COVID-19 vaccine. Whole-study results and caveats: The sample set comprised mostly white British donors with more females, and clonal diversity was possibly underestimated. No repertoire was sampled before or during the peak T cell response, only after it. Epitopes outside B.1.351 and B.1.1.7 mutated regions reportedly drew nearly half of spike TCRs.

The V gene's germline CDR1 is SGDLS and CDR2 YYNGEE. CDR3 length equals 13 residues. Trimming stripped 0 bases from V and 0 bases from J, with 3 bases between. The source material was peripheral blood, sampled on day 0 of MenACWY control vaccination. The V call is TRBV9, the J call TRBJ1-1, with D hard to call. The receptor comes from an adult in good health. CDR3 nucleotide sequence: TGTGCCAGCAGCGTAGTGGTGAACACTGAAGCTTTCTTT. The encoded protein is CASSVVVNTEAFF.